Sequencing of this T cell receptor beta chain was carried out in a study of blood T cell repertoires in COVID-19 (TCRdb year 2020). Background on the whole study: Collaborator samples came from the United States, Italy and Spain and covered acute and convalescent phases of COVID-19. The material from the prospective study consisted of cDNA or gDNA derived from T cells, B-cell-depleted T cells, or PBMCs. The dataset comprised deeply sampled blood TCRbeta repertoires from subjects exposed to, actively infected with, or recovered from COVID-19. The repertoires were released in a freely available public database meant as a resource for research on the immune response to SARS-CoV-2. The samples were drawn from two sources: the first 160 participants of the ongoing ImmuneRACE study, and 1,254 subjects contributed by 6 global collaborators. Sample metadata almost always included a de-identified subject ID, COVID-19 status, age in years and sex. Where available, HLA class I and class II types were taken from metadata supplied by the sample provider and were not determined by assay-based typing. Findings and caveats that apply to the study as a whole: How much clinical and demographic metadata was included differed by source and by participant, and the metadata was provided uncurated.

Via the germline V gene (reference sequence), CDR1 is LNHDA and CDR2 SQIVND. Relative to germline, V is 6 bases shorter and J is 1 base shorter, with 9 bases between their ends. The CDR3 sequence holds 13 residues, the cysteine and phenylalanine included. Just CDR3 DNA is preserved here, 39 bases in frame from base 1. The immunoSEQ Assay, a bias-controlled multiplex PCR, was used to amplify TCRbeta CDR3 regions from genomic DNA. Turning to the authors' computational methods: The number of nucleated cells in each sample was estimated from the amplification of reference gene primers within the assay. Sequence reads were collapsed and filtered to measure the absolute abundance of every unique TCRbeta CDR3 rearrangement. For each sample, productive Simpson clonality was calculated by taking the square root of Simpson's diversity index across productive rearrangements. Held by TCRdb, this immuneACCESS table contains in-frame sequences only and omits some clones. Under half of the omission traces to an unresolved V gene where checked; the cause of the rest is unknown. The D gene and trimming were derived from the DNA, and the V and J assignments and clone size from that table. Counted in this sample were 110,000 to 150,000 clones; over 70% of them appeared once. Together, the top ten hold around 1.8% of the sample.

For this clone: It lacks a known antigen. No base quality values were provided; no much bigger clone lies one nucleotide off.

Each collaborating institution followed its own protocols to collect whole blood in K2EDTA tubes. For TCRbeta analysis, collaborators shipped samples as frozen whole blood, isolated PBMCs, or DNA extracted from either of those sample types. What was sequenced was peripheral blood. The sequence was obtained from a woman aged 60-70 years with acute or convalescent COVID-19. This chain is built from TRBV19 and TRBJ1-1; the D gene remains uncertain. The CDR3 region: CASSRDENTEAFF. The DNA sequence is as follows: TGTGCCAGTAGCCGCGATGAGAACACTGAAGCTTTCTTT.